This entry lists 28 T cell receptor beta chains sequenced from one sample in a study of blood T cell repertoires in COVID-19 (TCRdb year 2020). The method behind the library was the immunoSEQ multiplex PCR assay. Drawn from immuneACCESS, this table holds only the in-frame rearrangements with V and J called that TCRdb kept. Clones are partly lost; checked studies trace under half to an unresolved V gene and leave the rest unexplained. Counted in this sample were 100,000 to 150,000 clones; about 86% of them appeared once. Of the sample, about a sixth falls within the top ten clones. Sequenced material: peripheral blood. These receptor sequences come from a woman aged 45 to 65 with acute or convalescent COVID-19.

The V call is TRBV2, the J call TRBJ1-2; weak D call: TRBD1 (6 bases). CDR3 length: 17 amino acids. Looked up from germline, CDR1 is SNHLY and CDR2 is FYNNEI. V was trimmed by 0 bases and J by 3 bases, leaving 17 bases between them. The CDR3 DNA follows: TGTGCCAGCAGTGAAGCGCTTGGGACAAAGGCTTACTATGGCTACACCTTC. Its protein is CASSEALGTKAYYGYTF.

This clone has a single count. The chain joins TRBV29-1 to TRBJ1-2, with D maybe TRBD1 (6 bases). This CDR3 has 12 amino acids. V was pared by 0 bases and J by 13 bases, with 15 bases between. Germline values: CDR1 SQVTM, CDR2 ANQGSEA. CDR3 sequence reads: CSVEDQGSRSTF. The DNA of the CDR3 is TGCAGCGTTGAAGATCAGGGGTCGAGAAGCACCTTC. The variable domain in full, completed from reference TRBV29-1 and TRBJ1-2, reads SAVISQKPSRDICQRGTSLTIQCQVDSQVTMMFWYRQQPGQSLTLIATANQGSEATYESGFVIDKFPISRPNLTFSTLTVSNMSPEDSSIYLCSVEDQGSRSTFGSGTRLTVV.

The CDR3: CASSLRGLNSPLHF. Written as DNA, the CDR3 is TGCGCCAGCAGCTTGAGGGGACTAAATTCACCCCTCCACTTT. V gene TRBV5-1 combines with J gene TRBJ1-6; tentative D call: TRBD1 (5 bases). The CDR3 runs 14 residues. Germline CDR1 SGHRS, CDR2 YFSETQ. Deletions cut 1 base from V and 7 bases from J, with 9 bases between.

The chain has TRBV20-1 and TRBJ2-3, with D perhaps TRBD1 (6 bases). Trimming took off 3 bases at V and 2 bases at J, with 15 bases between the two ends. The CDR3 is 15 amino acids. CDR1 is DFQATT, CDR2 SNEGSKA, per germline (reference sequence). CDR3 nucleotide sequence: TGCAGTGCTAGTCTGTGGGACAAATACACAGATACGCAGTATTTT. Amino acid sequence: CSASLWDKYTDTQYF.

The chain links TRBV7-2 to TRBJ2-2; TRBD2 matches at 7 bases. From germline, CDR1 is SGHTA and CDR2 FQGNSA. The junction had 9 bases not matched to a gene; V was cut back by 5 bases and J by 6 bases. The CDR3 covers 15 residues. CDR3 nucleotides: TGTGCCAGCAGCACCCGGCGGCGGGGGTCCGGGGAGCTGTTTTTT. Its translation is CASSTRRRGSGELFF.

The V gene is TRBV19, the J gene TRBJ2-2; D is perhaps TRBD1 (6 bases). CDR1 is LNHDA and CDR2 is SQIVND in the germline V gene (reference sequence). V gave up 4 bases and J gave up 6 bases, with 12 bases separating them. The CDR3 spans 14 residues. CDR3 protein: CASSTQGRAGELFF. The CDR3 coding sequence is TGTGCCAGTAGTACACAGGGAAGGGCCGGGGAGCTGTTTTTT.

The chain links TRBV2 to TRBJ1-6; D is undetermined. V was clipped by 3 bases and J by 0 bases, with 24 bases between them. Looked up from germline, CDR1 is SNHLY and CDR2 is FYNNEI. The CDR3 is 21 amino acids. This CDR3 is CASSDRQIRRTKSSYNSPLHF. CDR3 nucleotide sequence: TGTGCCAGCAGTGACCGGCAGATCAGAAGAACTAAAAGCTCCTATAATTCACCCCTCCACTTT.

The V call is TRBV30, the J call TRBJ2-2; 9 positions agree with TRBD1. Germline CDR1 is GTSNPN and CDR2 is SVGIG (reference sequence). The ends lost 5 bases at V and 7 bases at J; junction bases unmatched: 5. CDR3 size: 13 residues. DNA for the CDR3: TGTGCCTGGGCCGGGACAGGGAGCGGGGAGCTGTTTTTT. Residues: CAWAGTGSGELFF.

The chain carries TRBV19 and TRBJ1-3, with 8 positions matching TRBD1. From germline, CDR1 is LNHDA and CDR2 SQIVND (reference sequence). The CDR3 is 14 residues long. Trimming at V came to 6 bases and at J to 0 bases, leaving 1 base not matched to a gene. The CDR3 DNA reads as TGTGCCAGTAGGACAGGGGTCTCTGGAAACACCATATATTTT. Its translation is CASRTGVSGNTIYF.

The rearrangement links TRBV7-6 to TRBJ2-1, with 8 bases identical to TRBD2. This CDR3 is built from 17 residues. Germline assignment: CDR1 SGHVS and CDR2 FNYEAQ. The junction had 9 bases not matched to a gene; V was cut back by 1 base and J by 4 bases. The DNA for the CDR3 is TGTGCCAGCAGCTTAGGGTCGGGGGGGCCCCCGTACAATGAGCAGTTCTTC. It is translated as CASSLGSGGPPYNEQFF.

The rearrangement links TRBV5-1 to TRBJ1-1; D is possibly TRBD1 (5 bases). The CDR3 covers 13 residues. Germline V gene lookup returns CDR1 SGHRS and CDR2 YFSETQ. V lost 0 bases and J lost 6, with 9 bases in between. The CDR3 reads CASSLAAGSEAFF. The DNA for the CDR3 is TGCGCCAGCAGCTTGGCTGCAGGGTCTGAAGCTTTCTTT. The whole variable domain, filled in from reference TRBV5-1 and TRBJ1-1, reads KAGVTQTPRYLIKTRGQQVTLSCSPISGHRSVSWYQQTPGQGLQFLFEYFSETQRNKGNFPGRFSGRQFSNSRSEMNVSTLELGDSALYLCASSLAAGSEAFFGQGTRLTVV.

The gene calls are TRBV29-1 and TRBJ1-2, with 10 bases that match TRBD1. J was trimmed by 0 bases and V by 6 bases; bases with no gene match: 4. Germline CDR1 SQVTM, CDR2 ANQGSEA. The CDR3 sequence is 14 residues long. CDR3 loop: CSVGDRGSNYGYTF. DNA of the CDR3: TGCAGCGTCGGGGACAGGGGATCTAACTATGGCTACACCTTC. The full variable domain, rest sourced from reference TRBV29-1 and TRBJ1-2, is SAVISQKPSRDICQRGTSLTIQCQVDSQVTMMFWYRQQPGQSLTLIATANQGSEATYESGFVIDKFPISRPNLTFSTLTVSNMSPEDSSIYLCSVGDRGSNYGYTFGSGTRLTVV.

DNA of the CDR3: TGTGCCAGTTATAGAGGACAGGGGAGCTACACCTTC. Translating gives CASYRGQGSYTF. The V and J genes are TRBV19 and TRBJ1-2; 9 bases are shared with TRBD1. The CDR3 totals 12 residues. V gave up 8 bases and J gave up 9 bases; unmatched junction bases: 7. Germline lookup yields CDR1 LNHDA and CDR2 SQIVND (reference sequence).

This clone has just one count. V and J are TRBV2 and TRBJ1-6; 8 bases fit TRBD1. After removal of 3 bases from V and 3 bases from J, the junction contained 4 bases not matched to a gene. CDR1 is SNHLY, CDR2 FYNNEI, per germline. The CDR3 consists of 16 residues. Written as DNA, the CDR3 is TGTGCCAGCAGTGAGACAGGGGTCGTCTATAATTCACCCCTCCACTTT. This gives the protein CASSETGVVYNSPLHF.

The chain links TRBV4-2 to TRBJ2-5; 14 bases are a match to TRBD2. Germline-derived CDR1 and CDR2 are LGHNA and YNFKEQ. The CDR3 is 16 residues long. Trimming removed 3 bases from V and 5 bases from J; junction bases left unmatched: 5. The CDR3 sequence: CASSHPTSGGAETQYF. CDR3 nucleotide sequence: TGTGCCAGCAGCCACCCGACTAGCGGGGGGGCCGAGACCCAGTACTTC.

This clone was observed a handful of times. The chain links TRBV5-1 to TRBJ1-1, with D possibly being TRBD1 (6 bases). The CDR3 consists of 14 residues. Per germline, CDR1 SGHRS and CDR2 YFSETQ. Trimming pared 8 bases from V and 1 base from J, leaving 15 bases between. The CDR3 sequence: CASNNREGNTEAFF. CDR3 nucleotides: TGCGCCAGTAATAACAGGGAGGGGAACACTGAAGCTTTCTTT.

This clone was observed at least ten times. The chain employs TRBV19 and TRBJ1-1; 8 nucleotides match TRBD1. Germline-derived CDR1 and CDR2 are LNHDA and SQIVND (reference sequence). CDR3 length: 16 amino acids. V shed 3 bases, J shed 0 bases, and the junction held 6 bases outside the gene matches. The chain's CDR3 is CASSIQGAGMNTEAFF. The CDR3 DNA is TGTGCCAGTAGTATCCAGGGGGCGGGAATGAACACTGAAGCTTTCTTT. Looking up the rest from reference TRBV19 and TRBJ1-1 gives the full variable domain: DGGITQSPKYLFRKEGQNVTLSCEQNLNHDAMYWYRQDPGQGLRLIYYSQIVNDFQKGDIAEGYSVSREKKESFPLTVTSAQKNPTAFYLCASSIQGAGMNTEAFFGQGTRLTVV.

This clone was detected only once. V and J are TRBV25-1 and TRBJ1-2; 9 positions agree with TRBD1. V gave up 8 bases and J gave up 5 bases; unmatched junction bases: 12. Germline CDR1 is MGHDK and CDR2 is SYGVNS. CDR3 size: 15 residues. CDR3 DNA: TGTGCCAGCCAGGACAGGGGAGCGTCTCGGTATGGCTACACCTTC. Translating it yields CASQDRGASRYGYTF.

The chain employs TRBV29-1 and TRBJ1-2, with TRBD1 matching 8 bases. There are 15 residues in the CDR3. The germline gives CDR1 SQVTM, CDR2 ANQGSEA. Trimming took 1 base from V and 7 from J; bases not matched to a gene: 11. The CDR3 sequence: CSVEATGQGRGGYTF. In DNA form, the CDR3 reads TGCAGCGTTGAAGCTACCGGACAGGGTAGGGGTGGCTACACCTTC.

The rearrangement uses TRBV30 and TRBJ2-1; 10 nucleotides match TRBD2. Looked up from germline, CDR1 is GTSNPN and CDR2 is SVGIG (reference sequence). The CDR3 covers 14 residues. The ends lost 3 bases at V and 5 bases at J; junction bases unmatched: 4. In nucleotides, the CDR3 is TGTGCCTGGAGGCCGGGACTAGCGAACAATGAGCAGTTCTTC. This codes for CAWRPGLANNEQFF. Looking up the rest from reference TRBV30 and TRBJ2-1 gives the full variable domain: SQTIHQWPATLVQPVGSPLSLECTVEGTSNPNLYWYRQAAGRGLQLLFYSVGIGQISSEVPQNLSASRPQDRQFILSSKKLLLSDSGFYLCAWRPGLANNEQFFGPGTRLTVL.

The chain combines TRBV19 with TRBJ1-4, with TRBD1 identical over 11 bases. The V gene end was trimmed by 4 bases and the J gene end by 12 bases; junction bases not matched to a gene: 13. CDR3 length equals 16 residues. Germline assignment: CDR1 LNHDA and CDR2 SQIVND (reference sequence). The chain's CDR3 is CASSTSSDRGQWELFF. The CDR3 DNA reads as TGTGCCAGTAGTACCAGCTCGGACAGGGGGCAATGGGAACTGTTTTTT.

The chain uses TRBV12-5 and TRBJ1-5; D may be TRBD1 (5 bases). V was pared by 6 bases and J by 3 bases, with 9 bases between. CDR1 is LGHNT, CDR2 FRNRAP, per germline. CDR3 length: 13 residues. The CDR3 spells CASGLDTNQPQHF. CDR3 in DNA: TGTGCTAGTGGCCTGGACACCAATCAGCCCCAGCATTTT.

The V and J genes are TRBV27 and TRBJ2-1, with TRBD2 as a possible D gene (5 bases). V was trimmed by 6 bases and J by 7 bases, leaving 13 bases between them. The CDR3 has 13 residues. Germline V gene sequence: CDR1 MNHEY, CDR2 SMNVEV (reference sequence). In nucleotides, the CDR3 is TGTGCCAGCAGGAGGACTCTCAGGAATGAGCAGTTCTTC. Translation: CASRRTLRNEQFF.

The V call is TRBV10-3, the J call TRBJ1-2; D is undetermined. V lost 2 bases and J lost 0, with 13 bases in between. Germline assignment: CDR1 ENHRY and CDR2 SYGVKD. The CDR3 runs 16 residues. The DNA of the CDR3 is TGTGCCATCAGTGAGCCTAGGAGCCCCACTAACTATGGCTACACCTTC. Translation gives CAISEPRSPTNYGYTF.

The chain joins TRBV6-5 to TRBJ1-2; 7 bases map to TRBD1. The CDR3 has 15 residues. Germline V CDR1 and CDR2: MNHEY, SVGAGI. After removal of 4 bases from V and 1 base from J, the junction contained 6 bases not matched to a gene. CDR3 sequence reads: CASSSLGQINYGYTF. For the CDR3, the DNA is TGTGCCAGCAGTTCTTTGGGACAGATTAACTATGGCTACACCTTC.

The rearrangement links TRBV27 to TRBJ1-6; D is ambiguous. Per germline, CDR1 MNHEY and CDR2 SMNVEV (reference sequence). Trimming pared 10 bases from V and 3 bases from J, leaving 16 bases between. The CDR3 consists of 15 residues. CDR3 in amino acids: CATHPVSGYNSPLHF. Here the CDR3 DNA reads TGTGCCACCCACCCGGTCAGCGGCTATAATTCACCCCTCCACTTT.

The V call is TRBV11-2, the J call TRBJ1-6; D remains unclear. The V end was cut by 7 bases, the J end by 5 bases, with 6 bases between. The CDR3 loop spans 12 amino acids. The germline gives CDR1 SGHAT, CDR2 FQNNGV. The CDR3 sequence is CASTLNNSPLHF. For the CDR3, the DNA is TGTGCCAGCACCCTTAATAATTCACCCCTCCACTTT.

V gene TRBV3-1 (or the pseudogene TRBV3-2) combines with J gene TRBJ2-7, with TRBD2 matching 9 bases. Germline loops: CDR1 LGHDT, CDR2 YNNKEL (reference sequence). J lost 3 bases, V lost 2 bases, and 5 bases had no gene match. This CDR3 contains 15 residues. The CDR3 here is CASSQRPSGDYEQYF. The CDR3 bases are TGTGCCAGCAGCCAACGGCCTAGCGGGGACTACGAGCAGTACTTC.